Listed here are 13 T cell receptor beta chains from one sample, sequenced in a study of shared clonotypes between healthy human individuals. Clones were read by immunoSEQ multiplex PCR, and TCRdb kept only the in-frame ones, dropping some. In the table there are fewer than 850,000 clones, approximately 96% of which are singletons. The naive CD8 population came from CD45RO-negative cells selected for CCR7, without terminally differentiated effector memory CD45RA+ cells. Sequenced sample: naive CD8+ T cells sorted from blood. Receptors originate from a man aged 25 to 45 in good health.

The chain combines TRBV6-5 with TRBJ1-2, with D hard to call. The length of the CDR3 is 14 residues. V lost 0 bases and J lost 8, with 13 bases in between. Germline values: CDR1 MNHEY, CDR2 SVGAGI. In nucleotides, the CDR3 is TGTGCCAGCAGTTACTCGAAACCTATTGGAGGCTACACCTTC. Translation: CASSYSKPIGGYTF.

This chain connects TRBV27 to TRBJ1-2; 8 bases agree with TRBD1. Germline V lookup: CDR1 MNHEY, CDR2 SMNVEV (reference sequence). The V gene end was trimmed by 6 bases and the J gene end by 4 bases; junction bases not matched to a gene: 1. The CDR3 sequence is 12 residues long. The CDR3 nucleotides are TGTGCCAGCAGGGGACAGGTCTATGGCTACACCTTC. This encodes CASRGQVYGYTF.

The chain links TRBV5-8 to TRBJ2-5, with 8 bases fitting TRBD2. The length of the CDR3 is 15 residues. The V gene end was trimmed by 7 bases and the J gene end by 2 bases; junction bases not matched to a gene: 10. CDR1 SGHTS and CDR2 YDEGEE come from the germline V gene. The CDR3 DNA reads TGTGCCAGCGGATACCCCACTAGCGGTCAAGAGACCCAGTACTTC. It yields the protein CASGYPTSGQETQYF.

V is TRBV7-2 and J is TRBJ2-7; D ambiguous. CDR1 SGHTA and CDR2 FQGNSA come from the germline V gene. The CDR3 runs 14 residues. V was pared by 0 bases and J by 6 bases, with 12 bases between. CDR3 loop: CASSLAAYPPEQYF. In DNA, the CDR3 is TGTGCCAGCAGCTTAGCGGCATACCCCCCCGAGCAGTACTTC. Full variable domain (rest looked up from reference TRBV7-2 and TRBJ2-7): GAGVSQSPSNKVTEKGKDVELRCDPISGHTALYWYRQSLGQGLEFLIYFQGNSAPDKSGLPSDRFSAERTGGSVSTLTIQRTQQEDSAVYLCASSLAAYPPEQYFGPGTRLTVT.

The V call is TRBV7-8, the J call TRBJ2-7; D gene unclear. Germline assignment: CDR1 SGHVS and CDR2 FQNEAQ. The V end lost 1 base, the J end lost 6 bases, and 10 bases lay between the germline ends. The CDR3 has 13 amino acids. In DNA form, the CDR3 reads TGTGCCAGCAGCTTAGATCCCCCCCTCGAGCAGTACTTC. It specifies CASSLDPPLEQYF.

This chain joins TRBV6-5 and TRBJ1-5; D is perhaps TRBD1 (6 bases). V lost 7 bases to trimming and J lost 2 bases, with 9 bases between them. The CDR3 has 13 residues. Germline V CDR1 and CDR2: MNHEY, SVGAGI. CDR3 nucleotides: TGTGCCAGCACACAGGGTGGCAATCAGCCCCAGCATTTT. The encoded protein is CASTQGGNQPQHF.

The rearrangement uses TRBV9 and TRBJ1-2, with D uncertain. Trimming removed 7 bases at V and 0 bases at J, with 10 bases between. This CDR3 comprises 13 residues. Looked up from germline, CDR1 is SGDLS and CDR2 is YYNGEE. CDR3 in amino acids: CASEAGANYGYTF. Here the CDR3 DNA reads TGTGCCAGCGAGGCAGGAGCTAACTATGGCTACACCTTC.

This clone has a single count. The chain couples TRBV27 to TRBJ2-3; D gene ambiguous. The V end lost 1 base, the J end lost 1 base, and 9 bases lay between the germline ends. The CDR3 extends over 15 amino acids. The germline gives CDR1 MNHEY, CDR2 SMNVEV (reference sequence). The CDR3 loop reads CASSLFLGGTDTQYF. CDR3 sequence (DNA): TGTGCCAGCAGTTTATTTCTGGGCGGCACAGATACGCAGTATTTT.

CDR3 region: CASSSLPTGGDYGYTF. CDR3 DNA: TGTGCCAGCAGTTCACTCCCGACAGGGGGCGACTATGGCTACACCTTC. The V gene is TRBV27, the J gene TRBJ1-2, with 10 bases lining up with TRBD1. Losses at the gene ends were 4 bases for V and 3 bases for J; bases not matched to a gene: 8. The V gene's germline CDR1 is MNHEY and CDR2 SMNVEV (reference sequence). The CDR3 covers 16 residues.

This clone came up once. This specimen includes other DNA sequences encoding the same CDR3. V is TRBV9 and J is TRBJ1-2, with D maybe TRBD1 (5 bases). Germline CDR1 is SGDLS and CDR2 is YYNGEE. V lost 5 bases and J 4 bases, leaving 6 bases between the germline ends. This CDR3 has 11 residues. In DNA, the CDR3 is TGTGCCAGCAGGAGGGGCTATGGCTACACCTTC. Amino acid sequence: CASRRGYGYTF.

The CDR3 sequence is CSVASGVDRGYGYTF. In nucleotides, the CDR3 is TGCAGCGTTGCGTCTGGGGTGGACAGAGGCTATGGCTACACCTTC. The chain employs TRBV29-1 and TRBJ1-2, with D maybe TRBD1 (6 bases). CDR1 SQVTM and CDR2 ANQGSEA come from the germline V gene. This CDR3 has 15 residues. V lost 4 bases and J lost 4, with 19 bases in between. Combining the CDR3 with reference TRBV29-1 and TRBJ1-2 gives the whole variable domain SAVISQKPSRDICQRGTSLTIQCQVDSQVTMMFWYRQQPGQSLTLIATANQGSEATYESGFVIDKFPISRPNLTFSTLTVSNMSPEDSSIYLCSVASGVDRGYGYTFGSGTRLTVV.

The chain couples TRBV28 to TRBJ2-2; D gene ambiguous. V was shortened by 3 bases and J by 7 bases, with 12 bases between the two germline ends. Germline V gives CDR1 MDHEN, CDR2 SYDVKM. CDR3 length: 14 amino acids. The chain's CDR3 is CASSFINSFGELFF. The DNA for the CDR3 is TGTGCCAGCAGTTTTATTAATAGTTTCGGGGAGCTGTTTTTT. The full variable domain, with the rest looked up from reference TRBV28 and TRBJ2-2, is DVKVTQSSRYLVKRTGEKVFLECVQDMDHENMFWYRQDPGLGLRLIYFSYDVKMKEKGDIPEGYSVSREKKERFSLILESASTNQTSMYLCASSFINSFGELFFGEGSRLTVL.

The gene calls are TRBV4-3 and TRBJ1-2; possibly TRBD1 for D (5 bases). The CDR3 length is 17 residues. The V gene lost 0 bases and the J gene lost 4 bases, with 18 bases spanning the gap. Germline lookup yields CDR1 LGHNA and CDR2 YSLEER. The CDR3 sequence: CASSQDAPQFGGYGYTF. The CDR3, as DNA: TGCGCCAGCAGCCAAGATGCCCCACAGTTTGGGGGCTATGGCTACACCTTC.